This note documents a single TCR beta chain sequence. No antigen is known for it. No qualities accompany the bases; no much larger clone lies one base away. Patients with a history of autoimmune disease or receiving systemic immunosuppression were excluded from the trial. Peripheral blood for TCR sequencing was collected from all dose cohorts at baseline, on cycle 4 day 1, and on cycle 7 day 1. The samples were drawn from a first-in-human, open-label, multicenter phase I dose-escalation trial of ivuxolimab. The trial enrolled adults with locally advanced or metastatic head and neck squamous cell, hepatocellular, melanoma or renal cell carcinoma. Before TCR sequencing, CD4+ T cells and CD8+ T cells were sorted from peripheral blood as separate populations. This entry is derived from a study of OX40 agonist ivuxolimab in advanced cancers. Context from the whole study: Ivuxolimab, which targeted the costimulatory receptor OX40 (CD134), was an agonistic, fully human IgG2 monoclonal antibody. Intravenous ivuxolimab was administered to patients every 2 weeks at six dose levels: 0.01, 0.1, 0.3, 1.5, 3 and 10 mg/kg. Of the 50 to 55 dose-escalation patients, hepatocellular carcinoma was present in around 20, melanoma in approximately 15, renal cell carcinoma in 9 and head and neck cancer in 9. In the dose-escalation cohort, 82.7% of patients were male, and the mean age was approximately 60 years, with a range of roughly 23 to 85. Prior anti-PD-1, anti-PD-L1 or anti-CTLA-4 therapy was permitted, and checkpoint inhibitors had been received by about 37% of dose-escalation patients. Three dose-escalation patients achieved partial responses, one with hepatocellular carcinoma and two with cutaneous melanoma. Peripheral TCRbeta sequencing aimed to test whether ivuxolimab altered TCR sequence diversity and caused clonal T-cell expansion. The paper reports the monotherapy dose-escalation portion (N = 52 patients) of the phase I ivuxolimab trial. General conclusions and limits of the study: At doses of 0.1 to 3.0 mg/kg, clonal expansion of both CD4+ and CD8+ blood T cells was observed from baseline to week 6. Partial responders in the 0.1-3.0 mg/kg groups had among the lowest normalized peripheral clonal expansion, especially among CD8+ T cells. After ivuxolimab, expanded clones were on average more numerous among CD8+ T cells than among CD4+ T cells. Low levels of normalized T-cell clonal expansion were also shown by some nonresponding patients. Which antigens the clonally expanded peripheral T cells were specific for was not determined.

Genomic DNA was extracted from sorted cells for sequencing of the TCRbeta CDR3 region. The immunoSEQ Assay was used to sequence the TCRbeta CDR3 regions. TCRdb limited this immuneACCESS table to in-frame rearrangements with V and J called. A share of clones is missing; checked studies link under half to unresolved V genes, and the rest is unexplained. The sample table records approximately 88,000 clones; 70% to 90% of these occur just once. The ten largest clonotypes hold 0.65% to 0.9% of the sample. CDR1 and CDR2 (GTSNPN, SVGIG) derive from the germline V gene (reference sequence). V and J are trimmed by 4 bases and 5 bases, and the gene matches miss 13 bases of the junction. The CDR3 holds 16 amino acids from the cysteine to the phenylalanine. The DNA shown is the 48-base CDR3, in frame from base 1.

The material was CD4+ or CD8+ T cells sorted from blood, obtained in a trial of the OX40 agonist ivuxolimab. The chain is assembled from TRBV30 and TRBJ2-1; 8 bases in the middle match TRBD2. The sequence came from an adult with an advanced solid tumor such as melanoma, head and neck, liver or kidney cancer. CDR3 loop: CAWIKALGTSDNEQFF. The DNA reads as follows: TGTGCCTGGATAAAAGCCCTCGGGACTAGTGACAATGAGCAGTTCTTC.